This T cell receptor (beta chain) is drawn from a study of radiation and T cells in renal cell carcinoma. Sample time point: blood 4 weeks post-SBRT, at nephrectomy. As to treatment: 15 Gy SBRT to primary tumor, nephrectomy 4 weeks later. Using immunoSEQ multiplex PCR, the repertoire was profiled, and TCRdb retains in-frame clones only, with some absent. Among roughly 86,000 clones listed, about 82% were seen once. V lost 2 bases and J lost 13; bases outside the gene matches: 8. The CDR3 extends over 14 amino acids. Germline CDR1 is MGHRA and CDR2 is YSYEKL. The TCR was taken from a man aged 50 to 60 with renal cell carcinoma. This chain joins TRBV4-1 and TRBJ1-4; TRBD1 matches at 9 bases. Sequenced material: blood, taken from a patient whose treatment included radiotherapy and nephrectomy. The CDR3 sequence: CASSQPGTGKALFF. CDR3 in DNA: TGCGCCAGCAGCCAACCCGGGACAGGGAAGGCACTGTTTTTT.